Listed below are T cell receptor beta chains from one sample, sequenced in a study of post-analysis software for immune sequencing data. TCRdb analysed the PCR reads with MiXCR anew, one entry per CDR3 protein. The repertoire consists of about 770,000 distinct CDR3 sequences, with around 46% occurring once and the leading ten covering 4.9%. The sample comprised blood. The receptors stem from a girl aged 10-17 years with multiple sclerosis. Both conserved end residues are trimmed from each CDR3. Fields, in order: V gene, D gene, CDR3 protein. The D gene is left open where the match is weak.

TRBV6-6,.,ASSSTGIPETQY
TRBV11-2,TRBD1,ASSLWPTRDRGTISRYGYT
TRBV29-1,.,SVDSGGGETQY
TRBV15,TRBD2,ATSREYGGGGPVQETQY
TRBV7-9,.,ASRTWGREAF
TRBV9,.,ASSGTGQF
TRBV7-2,.,ASTRPALEQETQY
TRBV3-1,TRBD1,ASSRLQGGTQY
TRBV6-5,.,ASGEQGVPYEQY
TRBV3-1,.,ASSQDEGFTGELF
TRBV5-6,.,ASSLAGNIQY
TRBV7-9,.,ASSRQATDTQY
TRBV20-1,TRBD2,SARAGVIPYEQY
TRBV7-2,TRBD2,ASSSISAGCYEQY
TRBV20-1,TRBD2,SARGRTGGREAYNEQF
TRBV20-1,TRBD2,SARRLAGRSYNEQF
TRBV10-3,.,AISPRDEQF
TRBV20-1,.,SASPGGSGANVLT
TRBV20-1,.,SARSGGELGTQY
TRBV5-1,.,ASSLDPSGQEEEKLF
TRBV3-1,TRBD2,ASSHTMTSGRNNEQF